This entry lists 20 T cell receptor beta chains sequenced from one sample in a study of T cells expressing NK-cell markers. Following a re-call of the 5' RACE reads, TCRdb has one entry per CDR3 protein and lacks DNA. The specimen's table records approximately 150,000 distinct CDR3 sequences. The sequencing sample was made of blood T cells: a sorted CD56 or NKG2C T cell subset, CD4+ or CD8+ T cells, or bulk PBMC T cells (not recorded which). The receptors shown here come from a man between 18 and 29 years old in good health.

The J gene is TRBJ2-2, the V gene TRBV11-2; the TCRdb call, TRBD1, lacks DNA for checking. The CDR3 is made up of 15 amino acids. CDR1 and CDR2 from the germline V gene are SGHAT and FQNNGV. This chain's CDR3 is CASSLAGDGTGELFF.

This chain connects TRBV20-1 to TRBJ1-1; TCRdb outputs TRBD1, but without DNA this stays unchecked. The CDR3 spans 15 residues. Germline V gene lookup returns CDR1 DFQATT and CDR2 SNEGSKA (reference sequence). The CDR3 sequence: CSARDSRGWNTEAFF.

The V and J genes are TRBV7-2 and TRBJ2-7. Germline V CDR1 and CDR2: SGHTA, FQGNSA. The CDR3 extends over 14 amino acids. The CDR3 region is CASSSSGSVYEQYF.

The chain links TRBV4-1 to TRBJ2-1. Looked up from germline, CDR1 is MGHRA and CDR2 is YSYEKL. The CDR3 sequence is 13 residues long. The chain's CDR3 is CASSQVGSNEQFF.

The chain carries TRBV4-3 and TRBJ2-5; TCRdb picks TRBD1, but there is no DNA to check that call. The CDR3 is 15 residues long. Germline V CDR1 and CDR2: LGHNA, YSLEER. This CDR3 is CASSTYRGAQETQYF.

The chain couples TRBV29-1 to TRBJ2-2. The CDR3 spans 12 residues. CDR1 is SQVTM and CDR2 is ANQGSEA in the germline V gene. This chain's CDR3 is CSVILDTGELFF.

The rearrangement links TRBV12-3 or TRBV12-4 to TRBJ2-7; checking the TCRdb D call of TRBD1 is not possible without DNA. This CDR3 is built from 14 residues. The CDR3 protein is CASSAGTDYYEQYF.

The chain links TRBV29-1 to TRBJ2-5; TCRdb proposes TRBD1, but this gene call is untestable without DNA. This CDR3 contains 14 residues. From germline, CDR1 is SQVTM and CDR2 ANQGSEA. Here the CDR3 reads CSVVENRPQETQYF.

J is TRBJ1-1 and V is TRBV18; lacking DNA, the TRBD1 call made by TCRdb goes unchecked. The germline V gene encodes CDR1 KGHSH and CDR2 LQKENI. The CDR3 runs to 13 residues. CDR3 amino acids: CASSPGPNTEAFF.

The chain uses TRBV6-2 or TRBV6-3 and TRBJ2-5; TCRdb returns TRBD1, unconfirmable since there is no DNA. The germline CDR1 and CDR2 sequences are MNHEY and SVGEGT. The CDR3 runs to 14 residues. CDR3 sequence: CASREDSYQETQYF.

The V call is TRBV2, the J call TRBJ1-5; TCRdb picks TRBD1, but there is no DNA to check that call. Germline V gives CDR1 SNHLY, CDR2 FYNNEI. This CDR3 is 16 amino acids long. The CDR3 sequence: CASSDLGQFSNQPQHF.

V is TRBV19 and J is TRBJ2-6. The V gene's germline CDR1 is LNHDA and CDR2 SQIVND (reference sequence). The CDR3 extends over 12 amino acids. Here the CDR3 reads CASRTGANVLTF. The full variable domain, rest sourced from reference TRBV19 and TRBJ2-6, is DGGITQSPKYLFRKEGQNVTLSCEQNLNHDAMYWYRQDPGQGLRLIYYSQIVNDFQKGDIAEGYSVSREKKESFPLTVTSAQKNPTAFYLCASRTGANVLTFGAGSRLTVL.

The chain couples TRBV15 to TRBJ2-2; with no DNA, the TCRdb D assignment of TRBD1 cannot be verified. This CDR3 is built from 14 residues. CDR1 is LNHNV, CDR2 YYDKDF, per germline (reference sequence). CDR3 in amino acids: CATSSTGGTGELFF.

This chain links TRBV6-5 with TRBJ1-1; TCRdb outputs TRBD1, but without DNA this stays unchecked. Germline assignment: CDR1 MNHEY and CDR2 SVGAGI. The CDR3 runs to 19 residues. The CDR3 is CASSYSSDVGGEQDRWAFF.

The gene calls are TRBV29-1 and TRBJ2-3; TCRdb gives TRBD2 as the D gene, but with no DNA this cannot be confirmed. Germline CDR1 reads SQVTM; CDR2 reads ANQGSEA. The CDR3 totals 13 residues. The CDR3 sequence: CSVRTSSVDTQYF.

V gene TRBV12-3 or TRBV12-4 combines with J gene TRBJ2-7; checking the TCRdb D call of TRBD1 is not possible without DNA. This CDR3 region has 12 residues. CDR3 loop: CATRQGTYEQYF.

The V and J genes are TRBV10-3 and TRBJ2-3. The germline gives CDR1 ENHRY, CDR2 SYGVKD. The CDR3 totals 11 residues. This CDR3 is CATWFVDTQYF.

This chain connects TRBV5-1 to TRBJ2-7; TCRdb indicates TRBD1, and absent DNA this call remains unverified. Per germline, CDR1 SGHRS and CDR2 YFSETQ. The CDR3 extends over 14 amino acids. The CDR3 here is CASRWTGETYEQYF.

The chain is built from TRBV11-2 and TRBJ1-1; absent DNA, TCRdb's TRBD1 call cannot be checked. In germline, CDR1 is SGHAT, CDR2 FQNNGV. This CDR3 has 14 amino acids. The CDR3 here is CASSARQGDTEAFF. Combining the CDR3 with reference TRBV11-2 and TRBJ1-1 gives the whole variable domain EAGVAQSPRYKIIEKRQSVAFWCNPISGHATLYWYQQILGQGPKLLIQFQNNGVVDDSQLPKDRFSAERLKGVDSTLKIQPAKLEDSAVYLCASSARQGDTEAFFGQGTRLTVV.

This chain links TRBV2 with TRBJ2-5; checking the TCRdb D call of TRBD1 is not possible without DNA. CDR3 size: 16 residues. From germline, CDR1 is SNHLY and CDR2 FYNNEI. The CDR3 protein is CASRYTGQIHQETQYF.